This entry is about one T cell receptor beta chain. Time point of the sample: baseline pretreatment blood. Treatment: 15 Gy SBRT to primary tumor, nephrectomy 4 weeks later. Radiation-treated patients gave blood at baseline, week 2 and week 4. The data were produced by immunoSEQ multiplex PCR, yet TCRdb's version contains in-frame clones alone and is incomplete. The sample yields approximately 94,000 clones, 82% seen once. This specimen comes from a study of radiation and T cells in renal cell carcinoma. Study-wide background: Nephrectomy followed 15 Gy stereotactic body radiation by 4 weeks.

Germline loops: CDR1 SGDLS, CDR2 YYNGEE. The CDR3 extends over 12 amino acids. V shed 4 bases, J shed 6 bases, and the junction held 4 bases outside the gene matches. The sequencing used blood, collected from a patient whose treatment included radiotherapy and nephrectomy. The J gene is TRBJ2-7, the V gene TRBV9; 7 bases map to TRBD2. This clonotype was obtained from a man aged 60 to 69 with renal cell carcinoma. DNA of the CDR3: TGTGCCAGCAGCTACCCTAGCGGCGAGCAGTACTTC. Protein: CASSYPSGEQYF.